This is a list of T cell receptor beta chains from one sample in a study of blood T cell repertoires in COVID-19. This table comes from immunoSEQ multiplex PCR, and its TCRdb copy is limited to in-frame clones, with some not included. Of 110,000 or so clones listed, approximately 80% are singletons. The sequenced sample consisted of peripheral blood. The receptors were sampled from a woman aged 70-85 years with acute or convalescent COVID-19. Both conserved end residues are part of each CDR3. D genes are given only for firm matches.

CDR3 protein: CASSQRGLEVNEQFF
CDR3 DNA: TGCGCCAGCAGCCAGAGGGGGCTAGAGGTCAATGAGCAGTTCTTC
V gene: TRBV4-1
J gene: TRBJ2-1
CDR3 length: 15
D gene: TRBD1

CDR3 protein: CASSSGQGHETQYF
CDR3 DNA: TGTGCCAGCAGTTCCGGACAGGGTCATGAGACCCAGTACTTC
V gene: TRBV2
J gene: TRBJ2-5
CDR3 length: 14
D gene: TRBD1

CDR3 protein: CAWSPPGQVIQPQHF
CDR3 DNA: TGTGCCTGGAGTCCGCCGGGACAGGTCATACAGCCCCAGCATTTT
V gene: TRBV30
J gene: TRBJ1-5
CDR3 length: 15
D gene: TRBD1

CDR3 protein: CAWSAGQGSQPQHF
CDR3 DNA: TGTGCCTGGAGTGCCGGACAGGGGAGTCAGCCCCAGCATTTT
V gene: TRBV30
J gene: TRBJ1-5
CDR3 length: 14
D gene: TRBD1

CDR3 protein: CASSTSGTGDYEQYF
CDR3 DNA: TGTGCCAGCAGCACCTCCGGGACAGGGGACTACGAGCAGTACTTC
V gene: TRBV28
J gene: TRBJ2-7
CDR3 length: 15
D gene: TRBD1

CDR3 protein: CASTLVLGNHQPQHF
CDR3 DNA: TGTGCCAGTACTCTGGTACTCGGTAATCATCAGCCCCAGCATTTT
V gene: TRBV19
J gene: TRBJ1-5
CDR3 length: 15
D gene: NA

CDR3 protein: CASSEGRGVYGYTF
CDR3 DNA: TGTGCCAGCAGTGAGGGCAGGGGCGTCTATGGCTACACCTTC
V gene: TRBV2
J gene: TRBJ1-2
CDR3 length: 14
D gene: NA

CDR3 protein: CASSLRGGTEAFF
CDR3 DNA: TGCGCCAGCAGCCTACGAGGAGGGACTGAAGCTTTCTTT
V gene: TRBV4-1
J gene: TRBJ1-1
CDR3 length: 13
D gene: NA

CDR3 protein: CASRMTDNSGNTIYF
CDR3 DNA: TGTGCCAGCAGGATGACCGACAACTCTGGAAACACCATATATTTT
V gene: TRBV6-5
J gene: TRBJ1-3
CDR3 length: 15
D gene: NA

CDR3 protein: CASNSREVGQPQHF
CDR3 DNA: TGTGCCAGTAATTCCAGGGAAGTAGGTCAGCCCCAGCATTTT
V gene: TRBV19
J gene: TRBJ1-5
CDR3 length: 14
D gene: NA